The TCR beta chain described here comes from a study of shared clonotypes between healthy human individuals. In the study overall: A couple of women and a few men aged 18 to 49 served as donors.

The repertoire was sequenced with immunoSEQ multiplex PCR; TCRdb's copy has only in-frame clones and lacks some. The sample lists 400,000 to 600,000 clones, roughly 95% occurring once. CDR1 and CDR2 from the germline V gene are MDHEN and SYDVKM. This CDR3 has 14 amino acids. V lost 2 bases, J lost 3 bases, and 4 bases stayed unmatched. This sequence was found in a woman aged 25-40 years in good health. The sequenced material came from naive CD4+ T cells sorted from blood. The subset here: CD45RA+ positively selected. This rearrangement joins TRBV28 to TRBJ2-7, with TRBD2 identical over 7 bases. The CDR3 nucleotides are TGTGCCAGCAGTTTACTCGGGGGGAACTACGAGCAGTACTTC. Translating gives CASSLLGGNYEQYF. Full variable domain (missing parts from reference TRBV28 and TRBJ2-7): DVKVTQSSRYLVKRTGEKVFLECVQDMDHENMFWYRQDPGLGLRLIYFSYDVKMKEKGDIPEGYSVSREKKERFSLILESASTNQTSMYLCASSLLGGNYEQYFGPGTRLTVT.